These 8 T cell receptor beta chains originate from one sample sequenced in a study of graft-versus-host responses after intestinal transplantation. Which antigens these TCRs recognize remains unknown. Repertoires were generated with immunoSEQ multiplex PCR, while TCRdb's copy carries only in-frame clones and drops some. The sample includes 50,000 to 75,000 clones, 90% to 95% of them seen just once. Here the sequenced sample was unstimulated CD4+ T cells sorted from spleen or lymph node cells, taken before transplant. These receptors were taken from a human donor who was the organ donor for an intestinal transplant.

A note on this clone: Other DNA sequences in this sample translate to the same CDR3. This chain links TRBV5-1 with TRBJ1-3, with 9 bases aligning to TRBD1. Germline V lookup: CDR1 SGHRS, CDR2 YFSETQ. This CDR3 is built from 15 residues. The trim removed 2 bases at V and 4 bases at J, leaving 4 bases unmatched. The CDR3 DNA follows: TGCGCCAGCAGCTTACAGGGGGCGTCCGGAAACACCATATATTTT. Amino acid sequence: CASSLQGASGNTIYF.

The chain employs TRBV1 and TRBJ1-5. TRBV1 constitutes a pseudogene. The CDR3 is 11 residues long. CDR3 amino acids: CTSSYPWPQHF. The DNA of the CDR3 is TGCACCAGCAGCTACCCGTGGCCCCAGCATTTT.

The chain recombines TRBV2 with TRBJ1-2; D may be TRBD1 (5 bases). The germline CDR1 and CDR2 sequences are SNHLY and FYNNEI. V lost 6 bases and J lost 2, with 13 bases in between. This CDR3 is built from 14 residues. The CDR3 here is CASRSGRMNYGYTF. The CDR3 DNA reads as TGTGCCAGCAGGTCGGGACGGATGAACTATGGCTACACCTTC.

The J gene is TRBJ1-5, the V gene TRBV30; 9 positions agree with TRBD1. Germline V gene lookup returns CDR1 GTSNPN and CDR2 SVGIG (reference sequence). The J segment lost 4 bases and the V segment lost 5 bases, leaving 3 bases of the junction unmatched. The CDR3 covers 13 residues. The CDR3 region is CAWGGQGNQPQHF. The CDR3 DNA reads as TGTGCCTGGGGTGGACAGGGGAATCAGCCCCAGCATTTT.

V gene TRBV7-2 combines with J gene TRBJ2-7; possibly TRBD2 for D (5 bases). Germline V gives CDR1 SGHTA, CDR2 FQGNSA. The CDR3 consists of 13 residues. V lost 3 bases and J 7 bases, leaving 13 bases between the germline ends. The CDR3 region has the DNA TGTGCCAGCAGCTTCCCCGGTCGGGGAGAGCAGTACTTC. Translating gives CASSFPGRGEQYF.

The chain combines TRBV4-3 with TRBJ2-5, with no clear D. Germline V CDR1 and CDR2: LGHNA, YSLEER. This CDR3 is built from 14 residues. Trimming took off 1 base at V and 4 bases at J, with 10 bases between the two ends. CDR3 residues: CASSQVGRLETQYF. The DNA of the CDR3 is TGCGCCAGCAGCCAAGTTGGACGTCTAGAGACCCAGTACTTC.

On this clone: This sample also contains other DNA sequences that code for the same CDR3. J is TRBJ2-3 and V is TRBV5-1; D is perhaps TRBD1 (5 bases). There are 15 residues in the CDR3. With 0 bases removed from V and 3 bases from J, the gap between germline ends came to 11 bases. The V gene's germline CDR1 is SGHRS and CDR2 YFSETQ. The CDR3 nucleotides read TGCGCCAGCAGCTTGGGGGGCCGTGTGACAGATACGCAGTATTTT. Its translation is CASSLGGRVTDTQYF.

The rearrangement joins TRBV11-2 to TRBJ2-2, with D possibly being TRBD1 (6 bases). Germline CDR1 reads SGHAT; CDR2 reads FQNNGV. The CDR3 is 16 amino acids. With 1 base removed from V and 4 bases from J, the gap between germline ends came to 13 bases. In DNA form, the CDR3 reads TGTGCCAGCAGCTTAGGTCTGGGGGCAGGCACCGGGGAGCTGTTTTTT. It translates to CASSLGLGAGTGELFF.